This is a list of T cell receptor beta chains from one sample in a study of cytomegalovirus exposure and HLA in healthy donors. Method: immunoSEQ multiplex PCR; TCRdb's copy keeps in-frame clones and lacks some. This table has 140,000 to 150,000 clones, 8.5% to 10% appearing once. Material for sequencing was PBMCs. The receptor source for this set is a man aged 45-65 years in good health and CMV-seronegative. The CDR3 runs from the conserved cysteine through the conserved F or W. A D gene is named only where the DNA matches it firmly. Clone size is given for some rows only: seen once, a few or many times, or a class if the clone is expanded.

V	length	J	D	size	CDR3	DNA
TRBV5-4	14	TRBJ2-2	-	-	CASSLDRRAGELFF	TGTGCCAGCAGCTTGGACAGGCGAGCCGGGGAGCTGTTTTTT
TRBV5-1	16	TRBJ2-1	TRBD2	-	CASSRTGLAGVNEQFF	TGCGCCAGCAGCCGGACTGGTCTAGCGGGGGTAAATGAGCAGTTCTTC
TRBV7-9	16	TRBJ2-4	TRBD1	few	CASSLGGQGSKNIQYF	TGTGCCAGCAGCTTAGGGGGACAGGGGTCCAAAAACATTCAGTACTTC
TRBV5-1	18	TRBJ2-2	TRBD1	few	CASIPIKSDRDYTGELFF	TGCGCCAGCATCCCTATTAAATCGGACAGGGACTACACCGGGGAGCTGTTTTTT
TRBV7-9	15	TRBJ1-4	-	few	CASSSTGATNEKLFF	TGTGCCAGCAGCTCAACGGGGGCAACTAATGAAAAACTGTTTTTT
TRBV6-5	15	TRBJ2-1	TRBD2	few	CASSSRGSGGAGQFF	TGTGCCAGCAGTTCTCGGGGTAGCGGGGGGGCTGGGCAGTTCTTC
TRBV30	15	TRBJ2-3	TRBD2	few	CAWTIGGRETDTQYF	TGTGCCTGGACGATTGGCGGGAGGGAAACAGATACGCAGTATTTT
TRBV7-9	13	TRBJ1-2	TRBD1	few	CASSYGTGLGYTF	TGTGCCAGCAGCTACGGGACAGGGCTTGGCTACACCTTC
TRBV11-1	13	TRBJ2-2	-	-	CASTRGSTGELFF	TGTGCCAGCACCCGCGGTTCCACCGGGGAGCTGTTTTTT
TRBV10-1	19	TRBJ2-3	TRBD2	few	CASSDAAWTSGAAPDTQYF	TGCGCCAGCAGTGACGCCGCCTGGACTAGCGGGGCAGCCCCAGATACGCAGTATTTT
TRBV28	12	TRBJ2-1	TRBD1	few	CASRSGQGEQFF	TGTGCCAGCAGGTCAGGACAGGGCGAGCAGTTCTTC
TRBV6-6	13	TRBJ2-7	TRBD2	-	CASIPTSSDEQYF	TGTGCCAGCATACCGACTAGCTCAGACGAGCAGTACTTC
TRBV27	14	TRBJ1-2	-	few	CASSRGGSGYGYTF	TGTGCCAGCAGTAGGGGGGGGTCAGGCTATGGCTACACCTTC
TRBV9	16	TRBJ2-2	TRBD1	few	CASSPTTGGNTGELFF	TGTGCCAGCAGCCCAACGACAGGGGGTAACACCGGGGAGCTGTTTTTT
TRBV7-8	16	TRBJ2-4	-	-	CASSLAATLAKNIQYF	TGTGCCAGCAGCTTAGCGGCGACTTTAGCCAAAAACATTCAGTACTTC
TRBV4-2	14	TRBJ1-5	-	few	CASSQEPGRQPQHF	TGTGCCAGCAGCCAAGAGCCAGGGAGGCAGCCCCAGCATTTT
TRBV10-3	15	TRBJ2-2	TRBD1	-	CAISEAQGGTGELFF	TGTGCCATCAGTGAGGCACAGGGGGGCACCGGGGAGCTGTTTTTT
TRBV5-1	12	TRBJ2-1	-	few	CASGDSYNEQFF	TGCGCCAGCGGGGACTCGTACAATGAGCAGTTCTTC
TRBV30	15	TRBJ1-5	-	few	CAWSVQGGGSQPQHF	TGTGCCTGGAGTGTACAGGGCGGGGGCTCTCAGCCCCAGCATTTT
TRBV7-3	16	TRBJ2-5	TRBD2	-	CASSLLVSSGEETQYF	TGTGCCAGCAGCTTATTAGTCTCTAGCGGGGAAGAGACCCAGTACTTC
TRBV5-1	13	TRBJ2-5	TRBD1	-	CASTEGGWETQYF	TGCGCCAGCACTGAAGGGGGCTGGGAGACCCAGTACTTC
TRBV7-8	14	TRBJ2-1	-	-	CASSLERGYNEQFF	TGTGCCAGCAGCTTAGAACGGGGCTACAATGAGCAGTTCTTC
TRBV5-1	13	TRBJ1-2	-	few	CASSTGEGIAYTF	TGCGCCAGCAGCACGGGGGAGGGGATAGCCTACACCTTC
TRBV11-2	14	TRBJ1-2	TRBD1	few	CASSYGTADYGYTF	TGTGCCAGCAGCTACGGGACAGCCGACTATGGCTACACCTTC
TRBV19	14	TRBJ1-5	TRBD1	-	CASSITGGNQPQHF	TGTGCCAGTAGTATCACAGGGGGCAATCAGCCCCAGCATTTT
TRBV2	15	TRBJ2-2	TRBD2	few	CASSETSGMVGELFF	TGTGCCAGCAGTGAAACTAGCGGGATGGTCGGGGAGCTGTTTTTT
TRBV18	13	TRBJ2-7	-	-	CASSPNSDYEQYF	TGTGCCAGCTCACCGAACAGTGACTACGAGCAGTACTTC
TRBV27	14	TRBJ2-7	TRBD1	few	CASSLSGGSYEQYF	TGTGCCAGCAGTTTATCAGGGGGCAGCTACGAGCAGTACTTC